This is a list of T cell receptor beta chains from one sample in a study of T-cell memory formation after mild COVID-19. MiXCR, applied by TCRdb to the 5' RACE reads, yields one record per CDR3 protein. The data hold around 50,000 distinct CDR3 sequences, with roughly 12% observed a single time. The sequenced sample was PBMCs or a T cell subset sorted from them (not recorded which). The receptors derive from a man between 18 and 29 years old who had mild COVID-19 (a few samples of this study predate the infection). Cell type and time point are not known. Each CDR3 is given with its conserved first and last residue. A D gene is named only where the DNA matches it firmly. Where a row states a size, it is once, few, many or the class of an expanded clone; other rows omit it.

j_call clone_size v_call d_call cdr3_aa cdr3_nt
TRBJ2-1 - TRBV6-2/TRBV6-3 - CASTEGGGTEFF TGTGCCAGCACCGAGGGGGGGGGTACGGAGTTCTTC
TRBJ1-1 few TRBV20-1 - CSARDFAVNTEAFF TGCAGTGCTAGAGATTTCGCGGTTAACACTGAAGCTTTCTTT
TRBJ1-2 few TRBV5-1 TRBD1 CASSLTGVEGYTF TGCGCCAGCAGCCTGACAGGGGTGGAAGGCTACACCTTC
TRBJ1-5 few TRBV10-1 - CASRMWENQPQHF TGCGCCAGCAGGATGTGGGAGAATCAGCCCCAGCATTTT
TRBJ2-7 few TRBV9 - CASSVGDWTYEQYF TGTGCCAGCAGCGTAGGGGATTGGACCTACGAGCAGTACTTC
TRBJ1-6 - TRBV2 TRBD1 CASSARTGGENSPLHF TGTGCCAGCAGTGCCCGGACAGGGGGCGAGAATTCACCCCTCCACTTT
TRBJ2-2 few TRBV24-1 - CATSGVRDTTGELFF TGTGCCACCAGTGGTGTCCGGGACACAACCGGGGAGCTGTTTTTT
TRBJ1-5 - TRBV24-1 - CATSDFSNQPQHF TGTGCCACCAGTGATTTTAGCAATCAGCCCCAGCATTTT
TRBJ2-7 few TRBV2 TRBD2 CASSVTGLAHEQYF TGTGCCAGCAGTGTAACAGGACTAGCTCACGAGCAGTACTTC
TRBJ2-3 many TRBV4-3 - CASSQDLLTGASTDTQYF TGCGCCAGCAGCCAAGATCTGCTTACGGGGGCTAGCACAGATACGCAGTATTTT
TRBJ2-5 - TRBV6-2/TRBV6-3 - CASSDPGAVGETQYF TGTGCCAGCAGTGACCCAGGGGCGGTAGGAGAGACCCAGTACTTC
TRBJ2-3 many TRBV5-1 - CASRVFWGTDTQYF TGCGCCAGCAGAGTGTTTTGGGGTACAGATACGCAGTATTTT
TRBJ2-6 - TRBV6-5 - CASSPPGFSGANVLTF TGTGCCAGCAGCCCCCCTGGGTTTTCTGGGGCCAACGTCCTGACTTTC
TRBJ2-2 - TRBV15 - CATSRAPPGRGTGELFF TGTGCCACCAGCAGGGCCCCCCCGGGACGAGGGACCGGGGAGCTGTTTTTT
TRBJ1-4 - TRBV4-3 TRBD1 CASSQTGGTNEKLFF TGCGCCAGCAGCCAAACAGGGGGTACTAATGAAAAACTGTTTTTT
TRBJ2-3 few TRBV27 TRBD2 CASSPSLAGGIDTQYF TGTGCCAGCAGCCCCTCACTAGCGGGGGGTATAGATACGCAGTATTTT
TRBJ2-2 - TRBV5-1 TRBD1 CASSPTGGRDTGELFF TGCGCCAGCAGCCCAACAGGGGGACGAGACACCGGGGAGCTGTTTTTT
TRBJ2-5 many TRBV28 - CASSTPRGGETQYF TGTGCCAGCAGTACCCCCCGGGGTGGAGAGACCCAGTACTTC
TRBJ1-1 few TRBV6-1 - CASSGRGPGTEAFF TGTGCCAGCAGTGGACGGGGTCCGGGCACTGAAGCTTTCTTT
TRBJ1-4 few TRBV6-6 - CASSYQENEKLFF TGTGCCAGCAGTTACCAAGAGAATGAAAAACTGTTTTTT
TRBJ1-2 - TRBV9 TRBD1 CASSPHTGTDYSYGYTF TGTGCCAGCAGCCCACACACCGGGACAGACTACTCCTATGGCTACACCTTC
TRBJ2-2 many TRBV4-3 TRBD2 CASSPRWRGVQNTGELFF TGCGCCAGCAGCCCCCGGTGGCGGGGGGTCCAGAACACCGGGGAGCTGTTTTTT
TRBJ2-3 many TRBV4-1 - CASSHLGRARMDTQYF TGCGCCAGCAGCCACCTCGGACGTGCGCGGATGGATACGCAGTATTTT
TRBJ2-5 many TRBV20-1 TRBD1 CSAADHRGQETQYF TGCAGTGCTGCTGACCACAGGGGCCAAGAGACCCAGTACTTC
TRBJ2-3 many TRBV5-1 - CASSSGGRAVDTQYF TGCGCCAGCAGCTCCGGGGGCCGAGCTGTCGATACGCAGTATTTT
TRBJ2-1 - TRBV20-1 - CSAGGNNEQFF TGCAGTGCGGGGGGTAACAATGAGCAGTTCTTC
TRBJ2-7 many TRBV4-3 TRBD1 CASSATGAHEQYF TGCGCCAGCAGCGCGACAGGGGCCCACGAGCAGTACTTC
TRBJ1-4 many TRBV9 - CASSKLTTNEKLFF TGTGCCAGCAGCAAATTAACCACTAATGAAAAACTGTTTTTT
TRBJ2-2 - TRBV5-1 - CASHPQNPTTGELFF TGCGCCAGCCACCCCCAGAATCCAACCACCGGGGAGCTGTTTTTT
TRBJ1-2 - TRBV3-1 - CASSQAGGNGYTF TGTGCCAGCAGCCAGGCTGGCGGAAATGGCTACACCTTC
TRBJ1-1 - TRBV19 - CASREDTEAFF TGTGCCAGCAGAGAGGACACTGAAGCTTTCTTT
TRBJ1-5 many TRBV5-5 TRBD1 CASRSDRGPGQPQHF TGTGCCAGCAGGTCGGACAGGGGGCCGGGGCAGCCCCAGCATTTT
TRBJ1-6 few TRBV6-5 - CASSYSGQGRDSPLHF TGTGCCAGCAGTTACTCCGGGCAGGGTAGAGATTCACCCCTCCACTTT
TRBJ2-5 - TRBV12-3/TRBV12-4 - CASSLAVGSGETQYF TGTGCCAGCAGTTTAGCCGTGGGCAGCGGGGAGACCCAGTACTTC
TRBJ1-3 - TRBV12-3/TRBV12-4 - CASSLSGSRNTIYF TGTGCCAGCAGTTTATCAGGCTCCAGAAACACCATATATTTT
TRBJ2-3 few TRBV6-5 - CASGGATSADTQYF TGTGCCAGCGGCGGCGCAACCTCGGCAGATACGCAGTATTTT
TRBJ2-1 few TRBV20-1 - CSASDNEQFF TGCAGTGCGAGCGACAATGAGCAGTTCTTC
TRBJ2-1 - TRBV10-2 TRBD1 CASNPGQGAHNEQFF TGCGCCAGCAACCCGGGACAGGGGGCACACAATGAGCAGTTCTTC